This passage covers 11 T cell receptor beta chains from one sample sequenced in a study of blood T cell repertoires in COVID-19. Using immunoSEQ multiplex PCR, the repertoire was profiled, and TCRdb retains in-frame clones only, with some absent. The data hold over 55,000 clones, with around 76% observed a single time. The sequenced sample consisted of peripheral blood. These receptors were obtained from an elderly woman with acute or convalescent COVID-19.

This clone showed up just a few times. The CDR3 here is CASGSGTGGGEQYF. CDR3 sequence (DNA): TGTGCCAGCGGTTCCGGGACAGGGGGCGGTGAGCAGTACTTC. V usage is TRBV11-2 and J usage is TRBJ2-7; TRBD1 matches 12 bases. From germline, CDR1 is SGHAT and CDR2 FQNNGV. Losses at the gene ends were 8 bases for V and 7 bases for J; bases not matched to a gene: 9. The CDR3 sequence is 14 residues long.

The V call is TRBV6-1, the J call TRBJ2-4; TRBD1 aligns across 9 bases. From germline, CDR1 is MNHNS and CDR2 SASEGT. The CDR3 has 18 amino acids. The V and J ends lost 3 bases and 2 bases, in that order; junction bases with no gene match: 11. The CDR3 nucleotides read TGTGCCAGCAGTGACCTTTTCTGGGACAGGGAAACCAAAAACATTCAGTACTTC. Its translation is CASSDLFWDRETKNIQYF.

This chain links TRBV18 with TRBJ2-3; 11 positions agree with TRBD2. In germline, CDR1 is KGHSH, CDR2 LQKENI. The CDR3 has 15 residues. The J segment lost 0 bases and the V segment lost 4 bases, leaving 0 bases of the junction unmatched. CDR3 loop: CASSRLAGSTDTQYF. CDR3 coding DNA: TGTGCCAGCTCACGACTAGCGGGGAGCACAGATACGCAGTATTTT.

The rearrangement joins TRBV9 to TRBJ2-7; tentative D call: TRBD1 (5 bases). Trimming took 0 bases from V and 5 from J, leaving 9 bases between them. Germline-derived CDR1 and CDR2 are SGDLS and YYNGEE. The CDR3 sequence is 13 residues long. CDR3 region: CASSVAQGHEQYF. The CDR3 DNA reads TGTGCCAGCAGCGTAGCTCAGGGCCACGAGCAGTACTTC.

The V call is TRBV7-3, the J call TRBJ1-1; 8 nucleotides align to TRBD1. The trim removed 3 bases at V and 5 bases at J, leaving 8 bases unmatched. CDR1 and CDR2 (germline): SGHTA, FQGTGA. The CDR3 runs 15 residues. CDR3 sequence: CASSFPGGAGTEAFF. CDR3 bases: TGTGCCAGCAGCTTTCCAGGGGGCGCTGGGACTGAAGCTTTCTTT. Full variable domain (outside the CDR3, taken from reference TRBV7-3 and TRBJ1-1): GAGVSQTPSNKVTEKGKYVELRCDPISGHTALYWYRQSLGQGPEFLIYFQGTGAADDSGLPNDRFFAVRPEGSVSTLKIQRTERGDSAVYLCASSFPGGAGTEAFFGQGTRLTVV.

This clone appeared once. The genes are TRBV7-8 and TRBJ2-1; 11 bases match TRBD2. J gave up 6 bases and V 1 base, and 5 bases lay outside the gene matches. CDR1 SGHVS and CDR2 FQNEAQ come from the germline V gene. This CDR3 spans 16 amino acids. The CDR3 DNA follows: TGTGCCAGCAGCTTAGGAGCGGGACTAGCGGTCAATGAGCAGTTCTTC. It yields the protein CASSLGAGLAVNEQFF.

This clone showed up just a few times. CDR3 in DNA: TGCGCCAGCAGCAGAGATAACACCGGGGAGCTGTTTTTT. It translates to CASSRDNTGELFF. The chain is built from TRBV5-1 and TRBJ2-2; D gene unclear. The germline V and J ends were trimmed by 4 bases and 2 bases, with 6 bases remaining between them. The CDR3 totals 13 residues. CDR1 and CDR2 from the germline V gene are SGHRS and YFSETQ.

V usage is TRBV9 and J usage is TRBJ2-1, with 12 bases aligning to TRBD2. The V gene end was trimmed by 4 bases and the J gene end by 4 bases; junction bases not matched to a gene: 6. CDR3 length: 16 residues. Germline assignment: CDR1 SGDLS and CDR2 YYNGEE. The CDR3 sequence is CASSPSGRAGYNEQFF. In DNA form, the CDR3 reads TGTGCCAGCAGCCCTAGCGGGAGGGCCGGGTACAATGAGCAGTTCTTC.

This chain links TRBV25-1 with TRBJ1-6; TRBD1 agrees at 7 bases. The V gene end was trimmed by 0 bases and the J gene end by 9 bases; junction bases not matched to a gene: 11. The germline gives CDR1 MGHDK, CDR2 SYGVNS. The CDR3 length is 17 residues. Here the CDR3 DNA reads TGTGCCAGCAGTGAATACAGGGGGGCAATGCAGAGTTCACCCCTCCACTTT. This codes for CASSEYRGAMQSSPLHF.

The V and J genes are TRBV12-5 and TRBJ2-5, with a weak D call TRBD1 (5 bases). Germline V gene data show CDR1 as LGHNT and CDR2 as FRNRAP. The CDR3 length is 14 residues. The CDR3 nucleotides are TGTGCAAGTCAAAGGCAGGGTATTCGTGAGACCCAGTACTTC. Translating gives CASQRQGIRETQYF.

The gene calls are TRBV28 and TRBJ2-1; 9 nucleotides align to TRBD2. The CDR3 is 15 residues long. The junction had 6 bases not matched to a gene; V was cut back by 5 bases and J by 4 bases. CDR1 and CDR2 from the germline V gene are MDHEN and SYDVKM. The CDR3 sequence: CASSARLAVYNEQFF. The CDR3 DNA follows: TGTGCCAGCAGTGCTCGACTAGCGGTTTACAATGAGCAGTTCTTC.